This T cell receptor beta chain was sequenced for a study of early T cells in non-severe SARS-CoV-2 infection. At least ten counts were recorded for this clonotype. Germline is not matched at one junction end, which may reflect a read error. Germline assignment: CDR1 SGHAT and CDR2 FQNNGV. This CDR3 contains 14 residues. Each CDR3 protein gets one entry after TCRdb re-called the 5' RACE reads with MiXCR. The sample holds some 87,000 distinct CDR3 sequences, 12% seen once. The material sequenced was whole blood. This TCR was sampled from an adult who was a healthcare worker with PCR-confirmed SARS-CoV-2 infection or an uninfected control (not recorded which). The chain is built from TRBV11-2 and TRBJ1-2; D gene ambiguous. CDR3 coding DNA: TGTGCCAGCAGCTTAAAGGGTCCGTACTATGGCCACACCTTC. This gives the protein CASSLKGPYYGHTF.